This entry lists 21 T cell receptor beta chains sequenced from one sample in a study of T cell repertoires in cytomegalovirus infection. TCRdb reprocessed the reads with MiXCR, giving one entry per CDR3 protein. The profile shows 900,000 to 950,000 distinct CDR3 sequences, 31% of them singletons. No antigens are known for them. Sequenced material: cultured CD8+ T cells from PBMCs, taken from culture after CMV antigen stimulation. The source of these receptors is a human donor in good health (CMV status not recorded). Some clones in this sample may be carry-over from other donors' samples.

The V gene is TRBV3-1, the J gene TRBJ1-5, with D uncertain. The CDR3 is made up of 14 amino acids. Germline V CDR1 and CDR2: LGHDT, YNNKEL (reference sequence). Trimming cost V 0 bases and J 0 bases, with 3 bases left between them. Here the CDR3 reads CASSQDFSNQPQHF. The CDR3 DNA reads TGTGCCAGCAGCCAAGATTTTAGCAATCAGCCCCAGCATTTT.

A few counts support this clonotype. V usage is TRBV12-3 or TRBV12-4 and J usage is TRBJ2-2; 8 positions agree with TRBD1. The V and J ends lost 5 bases and 3 bases, in that order; junction bases with no gene match: 8. The CDR3 runs to 16 residues. CDR3 amino acids: CASSPSGGLHTGELFF. CDR3 DNA sequence: TGTGCCAGCAGTCCCTCAGGGGGCCTCCACACCGGGGAGCTGTTTTTT.

The V gene is TRBV7-6, the J gene TRBJ2-3; D unresolved. The CDR3 runs to 15 residues. Deletions cut 5 bases from V and 0 bases from J, with 12 bases between. Germline CDR1 is SGHVS and CDR2 is FNYEAQ. CDR3 residues: CASSRVGGSTDTQYF. The CDR3 bases are TGTGCCAGCAGCAGGGTGGGTGGAAGCACAGATACGCAGTATTTT. The whole variable domain, filled in from reference TRBV7-6 and TRBJ2-3, reads GAGVSQSPRYKVTKRGQDVALRCDPISGHVSLYWYRQALGQGPEFLTYFNYEAQQDKSGLPNDRFSAERPEGSISTLTIQRTEQRDSAMYRCASSRVGGSTDTQYFGPGTRLTVL.

This clonotype turned up a few times. This chain uses TRBV6-6 with TRBJ2-7; tentative D call: TRBD2 (6 bases). The V end was cut by 5 bases, the J end by 1 base, with 15 bases between. There are 15 residues in the CDR3. Germline CDR1 MNHNY, CDR2 SVGAGI (reference sequence). CDR3 region: CASSPGPGGSYEQYF. CDR3 bases: TGTGCCAGCAGTCCCGGCCCTGGGGGGTCCTACGAGCAGTACTTC.

This clonotype occurred a few times. This chain uses TRBV6-2 or TRBV6-3 with TRBJ1-1; 9 bases line up with TRBD1. Germline V CDR1 and CDR2: MNHEY, SVGEGT. The CDR3 extends over 14 amino acids. The junction had 3 bases not matched to a gene; V was cut back by 3 bases and J by 4 bases. This chain's CDR3 is CASSYTGGSTEAFF. CDR3 in DNA: TGTGCCAGCAGTTATACAGGGGGCTCCACTGAAGCTTTCTTT.

This clonotype was counted between two and nine times. Written as DNA, the CDR3 is TGTGCCACGGGGACAGGGGTGAACGAGCAGTACTTC. It specifies CATGTGVNEQYF. The chain employs TRBV7-9 and TRBJ2-7, with 10 bases matching TRBD1. V was pared by 10 bases and J by 5 bases, with 5 bases of the junction left unmatched. CDR1 is SEHNR, CDR2 FQNEAQ, per germline (reference sequence). The CDR3 spans 12 residues.

In its sample, this clonotype was seen many times. The chain carries TRBV6-1 and TRBJ2-5; D is perhaps TRBD1 or TRBD2 (5 bases each). Trimming stripped 6 bases from V and 4 bases from J, with 12 bases between. The CDR3 loop spans 13 amino acids. Germline CDR1 is MNHNS and CDR2 is SASEGT. CDR3 in amino acids: CASRHRGLETQYF. The CDR3 DNA follows: TGTGCCAGCAGACATCGGGGCCTAGAGACCCAGTACTTC.

V is TRBV2 and J is TRBJ1-2, with D perhaps TRBD1 (6 bases). The germline V gene has CDR1 SNHLY and CDR2 FYNNEI. V gave up 8 bases and J gave up 4 bases, with 17 bases separating them. The CDR3 runs to 14 residues. CDR3 region: CASGDIVIFYGYTF. CDR3 DNA: TGTGCCAGCGGGGACATAGTAATTTTCTATGGCTACACCTTC.

This clonotype occurred once. The junction shows a germline mismatch at one end, possibly a read error. The rearrangement links TRBV27 to TRBJ1-5; the match to TRBD1 covers 10 bases. The CDR3 extends over 16 amino acids. Germline V gene data show CDR1 as MNHEY and CDR2 as SMNVEV (reference sequence). This chain's CDR3 is CACRARTGGTNQPQHF. The CDR3, as DNA: TGTGCCTGCAGGGCCAGGACAGGGGGTACGAATCAGCCCCAGCATTTT.

The chain recombines TRBV4-3 with TRBJ2-5, with 14 bases that match TRBD2. CDR3 length: 19 residues. Per germline, CDR1 LGHNA and CDR2 YSLEER. With 2 bases clipped from V and 1 base from J, the junction kept 9 bases outside the gene matches. As DNA, the CDR3 is TGCGCCAGCAGCCAAAATATCCTCGGACTAGCGGGGGGCCAAGAGACCCAGTACTTC. Protein product: CASSQNILGLAGGQETQYF.

The chain is built from TRBV12-3 or TRBV12-4 and TRBJ2-7; D possibly matches TRBD1 or TRBD2 (5 bases each). V was shortened by 6 bases and J by 5 bases, with 14 bases between the two germline ends. The CDR3 has 13 amino acids. This chain's CDR3 is CASSVTRGHEQYF. For the CDR3, the DNA is TGTGCCAGCAGCGTAACCCGGGGCCACGAGCAGTACTTC.

The table lists this clonotype with many counts. This chain links TRBV6-4 with TRBJ2-3; D might be TRBD1 or TRBD2, each matching 6 bases. Germline lookup yields CDR1 MRHNA and CDR2 SNTAGT. The CDR3 runs to 14 residues. Trimming shortened V by 2 bases and J by 4 bases, and 10 bases separated the two germline ends. CDR3 sequence (DNA): TGTGCCAGCAGTGACAAGGAGGGGGCAGATACGCAGTATTTT. Its translation: CASSDKEGADTQYF.

This clonotype was counted ten times or more. The chain carries TRBV7-9 and TRBJ1-5; D may be TRBD1 (5 bases). Germline-derived CDR1 and CDR2 are SEHNR and FQNEAQ (reference sequence). V was shortened by 4 bases and J by 1 base, with 11 bases between the two germline ends. The CDR3 sequence is 15 residues long. CDR3 protein: CASSSSRGSNQPQHF. The CDR3 DNA reads TGTGCCAGCAGCTCCTCTCGGGGGAGCAATCAGCCCCAGCATTTT.

The V gene is TRBV27, the J gene TRBJ1-1; D remains ambiguous. Per the germline V gene, CDR1 is MNHEY and CDR2 is SMNVEV (reference sequence). The CDR3 runs to 13 residues. Between the trimmed V and J ends, which lost 2 bases and 6 bases, there was a span of 10 bases. The CDR3 protein is CASSLTRTAEAFF. CDR3 in DNA: TGTGCCAGCAGTTTAACCCGAACAGCTGAAGCTTTCTTT.

This clonotype was seen repeatedly, ten times or more. The rearrangement uses TRBV28 and TRBJ2-4, with a possible D match to TRBD1 (5 bases). CDR3 length: 15 amino acids. The V end was cut by 5 bases, the J end by 6 bases, with 17 bases between. The germline V gene encodes CDR1 MDHEN and CDR2 SYDVKM. The CDR3 sequence is CASSITTAGRNIQYF. The CDR3, as DNA: TGTGCCAGCAGTATCACGACAGCTGGGCGAAACATTCAGTACTTC.

This clonotype turned up a few times. The chain couples TRBV10-2 to TRBJ2-3; the D gene is possibly TRBD1 (5 bases). The CDR3 runs to 14 residues. The germline gives CDR1 WSHSY, CDR2 SAAADI. With 2 bases removed from V and 6 bases from J, the gap between germline ends came to 12 bases. As DNA, the CDR3 is TGCGCCAGCAGTGAGGGGGCCTACTGGGATACGCAGTATTTT. The encoded protein is CASSEGAYWDTQYF.

The chain carries TRBV6-5 and TRBJ2-1; no clear D. Germline V gene lookup returns CDR1 MNHEY and CDR2 SVGAGI. The V and J ends lost 0 bases and 13 bases respectively, with 13 bases between them. The CDR3 covers 13 residues. The CDR3 DNA follows: TGTGCCAGCAGTTACTCCCCAACAGTAGTTCAGTTCTTC. It is translated as CASSYSPTVVQFF.

This clonotype was detected a few times. The chain uses TRBV6-2 or TRBV6-3 and TRBJ2-7; D is possibly TRBD2 (6 bases). V lost 0 bases and J lost 3, with 12 bases in between. Germline V CDR1 and CDR2: MNHEY, SVGEGT. The CDR3 contains 15 residues. CDR3 in amino acids: CASSYSKQGGYEQYV. CDR3 in DNA: TGTGCCAGCAGTTACTCGAAGCAGGGAGGCTACGAGCAGTACGTC.

The chain carries TRBV27 and TRBJ2-7, with D perhaps assigned TRBD1 or TRBD2 (5 bases each). The CDR3 is made up of 15 amino acids. The V and J ends lost 3 bases and 4 bases respectively, with 16 bases between them. In germline, CDR1 is MNHEY, CDR2 SMNVEV (reference sequence). The CDR3 region has the DNA TGTGCCAGCAGTTTCGGGATCCAGGGCCAGTACGAGCAGTACTTC. Protein: CASSFGIQGQYEQYF.

This chain connects TRBV3-1 to TRBJ2-7, with no clear D. This CDR3 region has 15 residues. V was cut by 0 bases and J by 6 bases, with 15 bases left in between. CDR1 and CDR2 from the germline V gene are LGHDT and YNNKEL (reference sequence). The CDR3 nucleotides are TGTGCCAGCAGCCAAGATTTTGGGCTCCGGCGCGAGCAGTACTTC. This gives the protein CASSQDFGLRREQYF.

This clonotype was seen many times. V gene TRBV4-1 combines with J gene TRBJ1-2; D remains ambiguous. The CDR3 is 17 residues long. V was clipped by 3 bases and J by 4 bases, with 21 bases between them. Per germline, CDR1 MGHRA and CDR2 YSYEKL. CDR3: CASSQVELPTELYGYTF. CDR3 bases: TGCGCCAGCAGCCAGGTGGAACTCCCGACGGAGCTCTATGGCTACACCTTC.